The source of this TCR beta chain is a study of T cells in Graves' hyperthyroidism and ophthalmopathy. About the study: Peripheral blood was acquired at first diagnosis, ahead of any therapy whatsoever. Overall study findings and caveats: Ophthalmopathy was distinguished from stable hyperthyroidism by 13 V-J signatures.

The TCR beta CDR3 regions underwent amplification using RNA transcripts as the source. The HTBI set primed first-round TCR CDR3 RT-PCR. TCRdb re-derived calls from the multiplex PCR reads in MiXCR, one entry per CDR3 protein. The sample lists some 140,000 distinct CDR3 sequences, approximately 20% occurring once. Germline V gives CDR1 SEHNR, CDR2 FQNEAQ (reference sequence). Trimming removed 3 bases from V and 3 bases from J, with 21 bases in between. This CDR3 has 18 amino acids. This clonotype was recorded at least ten times. The target antigen is unknown. Together with thyroid ultrasound, orbital computed tomography, serum thyroxine and TRAb, clinical symptoms were used for diagnoses.

This clonotype was sampled from a woman aged 50 to 65 with Graves' hyperthyroidism that later progressed to Graves' ophthalmopathy. The V call is TRBV7-9, the J call TRBJ2-1, with D hard to call. Sequenced: blood. CDR3 sequence (DNA): TGTGCCAGCAGCTTCCTCAACCTAAGGGTATTTGTCTACAATGAGCAGTTCTTC. Protein product: CASSFLNLRVFVYNEQFF.